This T cell receptor beta chain was sequenced during a study of blood T cell repertoires in COVID-19. Background on the study: COVID-19 samples, acute and convalescent, were from the United States, Italy and Spain.

CDR1 and CDR2 (germline): MNHEY, SMNVEV (reference sequence). The CDR3 runs 14 residues. The trim removed 5 bases at V and 8 bases at J, leaving 10 bases unmatched. The assay was immunoSEQ multiplex PCR, and TCRdb's table has in-frame clones only and misses some. The sample yields fewer than 350,000 clones, about 76% seen once. The genes are TRBV27 and TRBJ1-1; TRBD1 matches 8 bases. Material: peripheral blood. The source of this sequence is a woman between 55 and 75 years old with active or convalescent COVID-19. The CDR3 DNA is TGTGCCAGCAGTCCCCTGGACAGGGACCCAGAAGCTTTCTTT. This gives the protein CASSPLDRDPEAFF.